Following are 23 T cell receptor beta chains from one sample sequenced in a study of blood T cell repertoires in COVID-19. Assay: immunoSEQ multiplex PCR; the TCRdb copy retains only in-frame clones and omits some. This table holds some 220,000 clones, under 85% found once. Sequenced material: peripheral blood. These receptors were taken from a woman aged 25 to 39 with COVID-19, enrolled during active disease.

This chain joins TRBV4-1 and TRBJ2-7, with 9 bases that match TRBD1. V was clipped by 3 bases and J by 2 bases; unmatched bases: 8. The germline V gene encodes CDR1 MGHRA and CDR2 YSYEKL. This CDR3 has 16 amino acids. The CDR3 bases are TGCGCCAGCAGCCAGCCCGGGACAGGGCAAACCTACGAGCAGTACTTC. Protein: CASSQPGTGQTYEQYF.

This rearrangement joins TRBV7-9 to TRBJ2-7; 8 bases line up with TRBD1. Germline CDR1 SEHNR, CDR2 FQNEAQ (reference sequence). Trimming removed 5 bases from V and 2 bases from J; junction bases left unmatched: 5. The CDR3 has 14 residues. The CDR3 coding sequence is TGTGCCAGCAGCCGATCGGACAGGGCCTACGAGCAGTACTTC. Translation: CASSRSDRAYEQYF.

The gene calls are TRBV28 and TRBJ2-2; 8 bases are a match to TRBD1. V was clipped by 6 bases and J by 1 base; unmatched bases: 4. This CDR3 comprises 15 residues. CDR1 and CDR2 from the germline V gene are MDHEN and SYDVKM. The CDR3 DNA follows: TGTGCCAGCAGGTCGACAGGGGAGAACACCGGGGAGCTGTTTTTT. Protein product: CASRSTGENTGELFF.

The chain couples TRBV29-1 to TRBJ2-7; D is possibly TRBD2 (6 bases). V was clipped by 7 bases and J by 3 bases, with 10 bases between them. The CDR3 spans 11 residues. Germline lookup yields CDR1 SQVTM and CDR2 ANQGSEA. The CDR3 spells CSASGGYEQYF. The DNA of the CDR3 is TGCAGCGCCTCCGGGGGCTACGAGCAGTACTTC.

The chain uses TRBV3-1 (or the pseudogene TRBV3-2) and TRBJ2-7; 8 nucleotides line up with TRBD1. The germline gives CDR1 LGHDT, CDR2 YNNKEL (reference sequence). The V segment lost 4 bases and the J segment 3 bases; nucleotides outside the gene matches: 5. The CDR3 loop spans 14 amino acids. DNA of the CDR3: TGTGCCAGCAGCCCCGGACAGGGTGGCTACGAGCAGTACTTC. This gives the protein CASSPGQGGYEQYF.

The chain is built from TRBV4-2 and TRBJ2-1; no firm D call. The CDR3 is made up of 15 amino acids. V was pared by 6 bases and J by 4 bases, with 16 bases between. CDR1 LGHNA and CDR2 YNFKEQ come from the germline V gene. CDR3 in DNA: TGTGCCAGCAGTCCAAACAGCCGACCGTACAATGAGCAGTTCTTC. Translating it yields CASSPNSRPYNEQFF.

The V gene is TRBV6-6, the J gene TRBJ1-1, with TRBD1 identical over 9 bases. V lost 6 bases, J lost 3 bases, and 8 bases stayed unmatched. There are 15 residues in the CDR3. The germline V gene encodes CDR1 MNHNY and CDR2 SVGAGI (reference sequence). CDR3 DNA: TGTGCCAGCAGCCACCTGACAGGGGGGGACACTGAAGCTTTCTTT. Encoded protein: CASSHLTGGDTEAFF.

J is TRBJ2-2 and V is TRBV7-3, with D possibly matching TRBD1 (8 bases). Germline lookup yields CDR1 SGHTA and CDR2 FQGTGA. The CDR3 contains 20 residues. V was shortened by 2 bases and J by 0 bases, with 22 bases between the two germline ends. The CDR3 sequence is CASSLFPGGLAEANTGELFF. In DNA form, the CDR3 reads TGTGCCAGCAGCTTATTTCCAGGGGGCCTAGCGGAGGCGAACACCGGGGAGCTGTTTTTT.

The J gene is TRBJ2-7, the V gene TRBV2, with 8 bases identical to TRBD1. V lost 2 bases and J lost 13; bases outside the gene matches: 4. This CDR3 is 11 amino acids long. The germline gives CDR1 SNHLY, CDR2 FYNNEI. The CDR3 loop reads CASSERDRLYF. Here the CDR3 DNA reads TGTGCCAGCAGTGAAAGGGACAGGCTTTACTTC. The whole variable domain, filled in from reference TRBV2 and TRBJ2-7, reads EPEVTQTPSHQVTQMGQEVILRCVPISNHLYFYWYRQILGQKVEFLVSFYNNEISEKSEIFDDQFSVERPDGSNFTLKIRSTKLEDSAMYFCASSERDRLYFGPGTRLTVT.

J is TRBJ1-5 and V is TRBV2, with D possibly TRBD1 on 5 matching bases. The germline V gene has CDR1 SNHLY and CDR2 FYNNEI. V lost 9 bases and J lost 1, with 10 bases in between. The CDR3 is 13 amino acids. Here the CDR3 DNA reads TGTGCCAGTATGCGGGACAGCAATCAGCCCCAGCATTTT. Residues: CASMRDSNQPQHF.

V usage is TRBV5-1 and J usage is TRBJ2-1; TRBD2 agrees at 14 bases. Germline lookup yields CDR1 SGHRS and CDR2 YFSETQ. V lost 4 bases to trimming and J lost 2 bases; unmatched junction nucleotides: 2. This CDR3 has 16 amino acids. The CDR3 DNA reads TGCGCCAGCAGCAGGGGACTAGCGGGAGCCTACAATGAGCAGTTCTTC. The encoded protein is CASSRGLAGAYNEQFF.

V is TRBV3-1 (or the pseudogene TRBV3-2) and J is TRBJ1-1, with 10 bases aligning to TRBD1. Trimming removed 2 bases from V and 8 bases from J; junction bases left unmatched: 8. The CDR3 has 15 amino acids. Germline-derived CDR1 and CDR2 are LGHDT and YNNKEL (reference sequence). The CDR3 nucleotides read TGTGCCAGCAGCCAATCCCCGGGACAGGGGTACGAAGCTTTCTTT. Its translation: CASSQSPGQGYEAFF.

This clone was detected once. The CDR3 nucleotides read TGCGCCAGCAGCCCAAGGCCATCGGGGTCCAAAAACATTCAGTACTTC. Residues: CASSPRPSGSKNIQYF. The chain combines TRBV4-3 with TRBJ2-4; possible D gene TRBD2, 5 bases. This CDR3 has 16 residues. Germline V lookup: CDR1 LGHNA, CDR2 YSLEER. V was trimmed by 4 bases and J by 2 bases, leaving 15 bases between them.

In this sample, this clone turned up once. This sequence joins TRBV11-2 and TRBJ2-4, with D perhaps TRBD2 (5 bases). The germline V and J ends were trimmed by 0 bases and 1 base, with 10 bases remaining between them. From germline, CDR1 is SGHAT and CDR2 FQNNGV. The CDR3 is made up of 16 amino acids. The CDR3 is CASSLDLALAKNIQYF. The CDR3 DNA reads as TGTGCCAGCAGCTTAGACCTAGCACTGGCCAAAAACATTCAGTACTTC. The full variable domain, completed using reference TRBV11-2 and TRBJ2-4, is EAGVAQSPRYKIIEKRQSVAFWCNPISGHATLYWYQQILGQGPKLLIQFQNNGVVDDSQLPKDRFSAERLKGVDSTLKIQPAKLEDSAVYLCASSLDLALAKNIQYFGAGTRLSVL.

The chain couples TRBV19 to TRBJ1-1; 7 bases line up with TRBD1. V lost 7 bases, J lost 4 bases, and 3 bases stayed unmatched. CDR3 length: 12 amino acids. Germline CDR1 reads LNHDA; CDR2 reads SQIVND (reference sequence). CDR3 coding DNA: TGTGCCAGTACCCGACAGGGCACTGAAGCTTTCTTT. Residues: CASTRQGTEAFF.

The CDR3: CSVDQRGGSYNEQFF. The CDR3 nucleotides are TGCAGCGTTGACCAGCGGGGGGGCTCCTACAATGAGCAGTTCTTC. This chain joins TRBV29-1 and TRBJ2-1, with 10 bases matching TRBD2. CDR3 length equals 15 residues. V lost 3 bases, J lost 0 bases, and 2 bases stayed unmatched. Germline CDR1 is SQVTM and CDR2 is ANQGSEA.

V is TRBV30 and J is TRBJ1-1; D perhaps matches TRBD1 (5 bases). The CDR3 runs to 14 residues. Germline V lookup: CDR1 GTSNPN, CDR2 SVGIG (reference sequence). The germline V and J ends were trimmed by 4 bases and 5 bases, with 17 bases remaining between them. CDR3 DNA sequence: TGTGCCTGGACCTTTAGGGGAGGTCGGACTGAAGCTTTCTTT. This gives the protein CAWTFRGGRTEAFF.

This clone was observed a single time. The chain carries TRBV5-6 and TRBJ1-2; TRBD1 aligns across 8 bases. V lost 5 bases to trimming and J lost 4 bases; unmatched junction nucleotides: 10. This CDR3 is built from 15 residues. Germline V gives CDR1 SGHDT, CDR2 YYEEEE. The CDR3 DNA is TGTGCCAGCAGGATACTACTCAGGGGGCTCTATGGCTACACCTTC. Amino acid sequence: CASRILLRGLYGYTF.

The chain joins TRBV11-2 to TRBJ2-1, with D unclear. This CDR3 is 16 amino acids long. In germline, CDR1 is SGHAT, CDR2 FQNNGV. V was shortened by 1 base and J by 4 bases, with 14 bases between the two germline ends. The CDR3 nucleotides read TGTGCCAGCAGCTTAGTCATGCGGCGGAATTACAATGAGCAGTTCTTC. This codes for CASSLVMRRNYNEQFF.

The V gene is TRBV2, the J gene TRBJ2-7; 9 bases fit TRBD2. The V gene end was trimmed by 11 bases and the J gene end by 2 bases; junction bases not matched to a gene: 10. Germline V lookup: CDR1 SNHLY, CDR2 FYNNEI. This CDR3 is 14 amino acids long. This CDR3 is CAVIRTSAAYEQYF. The CDR3 region has the DNA TGTGCCGTCATACGGACTAGCGCTGCCTACGAGCAGTACTTC.

The J gene is TRBJ2-7, the V gene TRBV11-2, with 13 bases fitting TRBD2. V dropped 3 bases and J dropped 0; count of bases not matched to a gene: 5. CDR3 size: 17 residues. Looked up from germline, CDR1 is SGHAT and CDR2 is FQNNGV. The DNA of the CDR3 is TGTGCCAGCAGCTTCGGGACTAGCGGGGTTAGCTCCTACGAGCAGTACTTC. It is translated as CASSFGTSGVSSYEQYF.

This clone appeared once. This chain joins TRBV2 and TRBJ2-7, with 7 bases that match TRBD2. Unmatched junction bases numbered 5, after V lost 0 bases and J lost 6 bases. The V gene's germline CDR1 is SNHLY and CDR2 FYNNEI. This CDR3 comprises 14 residues. This CDR3 is CASSEAQTSREQYF. The CDR3 coding sequence is TGTGCCAGCAGTGAAGCCCAGACTAGCCGCGAGCAGTACTTC.

The chain recombines TRBV5-4 with TRBJ2-7; 16 nucleotides agree with TRBD2. CDR1 SGHNT and CDR2 YYREEE come from the germline V gene (reference sequence). The CDR3 runs 14 residues. The J segment lost 7 bases and the V segment lost 9 bases, leaving 7 bases of the junction unmatched. CDR3 sequence: CATGTSGRVGEQYF. CDR3 sequence (DNA): TGTGCCACCGGGACTAGCGGGAGGGTTGGGGAGCAGTACTTC.